The 25 T cell receptor beta chains below all came from one sample that was sequenced in a study of blood T cell repertoires in COVID-19. Repertoires were generated with immunoSEQ multiplex PCR, while TCRdb's copy carries only in-frame clones and drops some. The data contain about 210,000 clones, 65% to 90% of them singletons. Sequenced: peripheral blood. The receptors were sampled from a man aged 45 to 65 with active or convalescent COVID-19.

This sequence joins TRBV5-1 and TRBJ2-7; 8 bases are a match to TRBD1. CDR1 and CDR2 from the germline V gene are SGHRS and YFSETQ. The J segment lost 4 bases and the V segment lost 8 bases, leaving 11 bases of the junction unmatched. The CDR3 runs 14 residues. In nucleotides, the CDR3 is TGCGCCAGTACTCCCGGGACAGGTTCATACGAGCAGTACTTC. This gives the protein CASTPGTGSYEQYF. The whole variable domain, filled in from reference TRBV5-1 and TRBJ2-7, reads KAGVTQTPRYLIKTRGQQVTLSCSPISGHRSVSWYQQTPGQGLQFLFEYFSETQRNKGNFPGRFSGRQFSNSRSEMNVSTLELGDSALYLCASTPGTGSYEQYFGPGTRLTVT.

This clone was detected a few times. The chain carries TRBV5-1 and TRBJ1-5; no clear D gene. The CDR3 sequence is 15 residues long. Germline lookup yields CDR1 SGHRS and CDR2 YFSETQ. V was trimmed by 1 base and J by 2 bases, leaving 10 bases between them. The CDR3 region is CASSLTGGGNQPQHF. In DNA, the CDR3 is TGCGCCAGCAGCTTGACCGGAGGTGGCAATCAGCCCCAGCATTTT.

This chain uses TRBV5-5 with TRBJ2-5; maybe TRBD2 (5 bases). The V and J ends lost 0 bases and 9 bases respectively, with 15 bases between them. Germline values: CDR1 SGHKS, CDR2 YYEKEE (reference sequence). The length of the CDR3 is 14 residues. DNA for the CDR3: TGTGCCAGCAGCTTGGGGCTACTAGACGGGGCCCAGTACTTC. It encodes CASSLGLLDGAQYF.

The CDR3 loop reads CATSGTARNTIYF. DNA for the CDR3: TGTGCCACCTCCGGGACAGCGAGAAACACCATATATTTT. The V call is TRBV28, the J call TRBJ1-3; 7 positions match TRBD1. Unmatched junction bases numbered 8, after V lost 10 bases and J lost 5 bases. Germline V gives CDR1 MDHEN, CDR2 SYDVKM. The length of the CDR3 is 13 residues. The whole variable domain, remainder taken from reference TRBV28 and TRBJ1-3, is DVKVTQSSRYLVKRTGEKVFLECVQDMDHENMFWYRQDPGLGLRLIYFSYDVKMKEKGDIPEGYSVSREKKERFSLILESASTNQTSMYLCATSGTARNTIYFGEGSWLTVV.

The genes are TRBV27 and TRBJ2-7; D is perhaps TRBD1 (6 bases). The CDR3 totals 13 residues. Trimming left V 6 bases short and J 4 bases short, with 13 bases between. Germline V gene lookup returns CDR1 MNHEY and CDR2 SMNVEV (reference sequence). The CDR3 DNA is TGTGCCAGCAGCAAGGTGAGGGGGTACGAGCAGTACGTC. Translating gives CASSKVRGYEQYV.

The gene calls are TRBV5-3 and TRBJ1-4, with D perhaps TRBD1 (6 bases). TRBV5-3 is recorded as an ORF, its role being uncertain. Trimming took 3 bases from V and 7 from J, leaving 16 bases between them. The CDR3 loop spans 15 amino acids. For the CDR3, the DNA is TGTGCCAGAAGCTACAGGGTATGGTGGGGTGAAAAACTGTTTTTT. It codes for CARSYRVWWGEKLFF.

This rearrangement joins TRBV2 to TRBJ1-1; no clear D gene. Trimming took 4 bases from V and 8 from J, leaving 8 bases between them. The CDR3 extends over 11 amino acids. CDR1 and CDR2 (germline): SNHLY, FYNNEI. CDR3 in DNA: TGTGCCAGCAGTGTACGAGGGGAAGCTTTCTTT. This codes for CASSVRGEAFF.

The chain combines TRBV6-1 with TRBJ1-2, with D tentatively TRBD1 (6 bases). Trimming took 6 bases from V and 6 from J, leaving 17 bases between them. Germline V CDR1 and CDR2: MNHNS, SASEGT. This CDR3 contains 14 residues. In nucleotides, the CDR3 is TGTGCCAGCAGCGACCCGGGCAGGGGAAATGGCTACACCTTC. Its translation: CASSDPGRGNGYTF.

The sample holds one count of this clone. The V call is TRBV6-2 or TRBV6-3, the J call TRBJ2-1; weak D call: TRBD1 (5 bases). Germline V gene lookup returns CDR1 MNHEY and CDR2 SVGEGT. Trimming pared 5 bases from V and 2 bases from J, leaving 13 bases between. The CDR3 length is 15 residues. CDR3 in amino acids: CASSQGLGTYNEQFF. Here the CDR3 DNA reads TGTGCCAGCAGTCAGGGCCTAGGGACCTACAATGAGCAGTTCTTC.

J is TRBJ1-5 and V is TRBV4-2; D unresolved. The CDR3 totals 13 residues. Trimming removed 0 bases from V and 4 bases from J, with 4 bases in between. Germline CDR1 LGHNA, CDR2 YNFKEQ. DNA of the CDR3: TGTGCCAGCAGCCAAGATAGAAATCAGCCCCAGCATTTT. Amino acid sequence: CASSQDRNQPQHF.

This CDR3 reads CASSRLSGLPNTDTQYF. The CDR3 bases are TGTGCCAGCAGCCGATTATCGGGACTCCCCAACACAGATACGCAGTATTTT. The V gene is TRBV11-2, the J gene TRBJ2-3, with D possibly TRBD2 on 6 matching bases. Germline V gene lookup returns CDR1 SGHAT and CDR2 FQNNGV. The germline V and J ends were trimmed by 5 bases and 2 bases, with 20 bases remaining between them. The CDR3 spans 17 residues.

The CDR3: CASSLAGTGVWGYTF. CDR3 bases: TGTGCCAGCAGTCTGGCCGGGACAGGGGTATGGGGCTACACCTTC. The chain employs TRBV6-5 and TRBJ1-2, with 10 nucleotides matching TRBD1. This CDR3 has 15 residues. Germline trimming cut 5 bases from V and 8 bases from J; bases unmatched to any gene: 11. The germline CDR1 and CDR2 sequences are MNHEY and SVGAGI.

The chain recombines TRBV6-1 with TRBJ1-5; D is unresolved. CDR1 MNHNS and CDR2 SASEGT come from the germline V gene. V lost 3 bases, J lost 1 base, and 13 bases lay in between. This CDR3 is built from 16 residues. This CDR3 is CASSDRREKSNQPQHF. CDR3 in DNA: TGTGCCAGCAGTGATCGAAGGGAGAAAAGCAATCAGCCCCAGCATTTT.

The chain links TRBV7-2 to TRBJ1-1; the D gene is possibly TRBD1 (6 bases). The CDR3 has 14 residues. Trimming removed 8 bases from V and 3 bases from J, with 16 bases in between. CDR1 and CDR2 from the germline V gene are SGHTA and FQGNSA. This chain's CDR3 is CASSARGGDTEAFF. In DNA, the CDR3 is TGTGCCAGCTCGGCCAGGGGTGGTGACACTGAAGCTTTCTTT. Full variable domain (outside the CDR3, taken from reference TRBV7-2 and TRBJ1-1): GAGVSQSPSNKVTEKGKDVELRCDPISGHTALYWYRQSLGQGLEFLIYFQGNSAPDKSGLPSDRFSAERTGGSVSTLTIQRTQQEDSAVYLCASSARGGDTEAFFGQGTRLTVV.

This sequence joins TRBV4-3 and TRBJ2-1, with 9 positions matching TRBD1. The CDR3 contains 17 residues. From germline, CDR1 is LGHNA and CDR2 YSLEER. V was clipped by 0 bases and J by 4 bases; unmatched bases: 7. CDR3: CASSQEVGTGSYNEQFF. CDR3 sequence (DNA): TGCGCCAGCAGCCAAGAAGTGGGGACAGGGAGTTACAATGAGCAGTTCTTC.

The chain couples TRBV19 to TRBJ2-7, with D maybe TRBD1 (5 bases). The V end lost 3 bases, the J end lost 0 bases, and 15 bases lay between the germline ends. The CDR3 is 16 amino acids. CDR1 is LNHDA and CDR2 is SQIVND in the germline V gene (reference sequence). CDR3 sequence (DNA): TGTGCCAGTAGTATCGGAGTTGGCAGGGCCTCCTACGAGCAGTACTTC. It codes for CASSIGVGRASYEQYF.

The CDR3 DNA sequence: TGTGCCAGCAGCTTAGGGGGGGTAAGGGGTGAGCAGTTCTTC. Its translation is CASSLGGVRGEQFF. The chain couples TRBV7-2 to TRBJ2-1; possible D gene TRBD2, 6 bases. V shed 1 base and J shed 9 bases, with 13 bases lying between them. Germline V lookup: CDR1 SGHTA, CDR2 FQGNSA. The CDR3 spans 14 residues.

This clone was seen just once. The rearrangement links TRBV2 to TRBJ2-7; weak D call: TRBD2 (6 bases). V lost 4 bases to trimming and J lost 2 bases, with 12 bases between them. In germline, CDR1 is SNHLY, CDR2 FYNNEI. The CDR3 loop spans 14 amino acids. The CDR3 DNA reads TGTGCCAGCAGTGGGGGACTCTCACCCTACGAGCAGTACTTC. It specifies CASSGGLSPYEQYF.

The chain combines TRBV28 with TRBJ1-2; TRBD1 agrees at 7 bases. The CDR3 contains 15 residues. Germline V CDR1 and CDR2: MDHEN, SYDVKM. With 4 bases clipped from V and 4 bases from J, the junction kept 9 bases outside the gene matches. In nucleotides, the CDR3 is TGTGCCAGCAGTTCGGACAGGCGGAGGGGCTATGGCTACACCTTC. Amino acids: CASSSDRRRGYGYTF.

This chain links TRBV15 with TRBJ2-3; D unclear. Per germline, CDR1 LNHNV and CDR2 YYDKDF (reference sequence). The V and J ends lost 0 bases and 0 bases respectively, with 10 bases between them. This CDR3 is built from 16 residues. This chain's CDR3 is CATSRDSSYSTDTQYF. For the CDR3, the DNA is TGTGCCACCAGCAGAGATTCTTCCTATAGCACAGATACGCAGTATTTT.

The chain carries TRBV5-1 and TRBJ2-1; D unclear. CDR3 length: 18 residues. Per germline, CDR1 SGHRS and CDR2 YFSETQ. V was pared by 2 bases and J by 5 bases, with 23 bases between. The CDR3 reads CASSLHWHNTNIHNEQFF. The CDR3 DNA sequence: TGCGCCAGCAGCTTACATTGGCACAACACCAACATACACAATGAGCAGTTCTTC.

The rearrangement uses TRBV10-3 and TRBJ2-7; 8 bases fit TRBD1. Germline CDR1 is ENHRY and CDR2 is SYGVKD. The V gene end was trimmed by 6 bases and the J gene end by 6 bases; junction bases not matched to a gene: 4. The CDR3 runs to 12 residues. CDR3 loop: CAISPGGGEQYF. The CDR3 region has the DNA TGTGCCATCAGCCCAGGGGGCGGCGAGCAGTACTTC.

This chain links TRBV10-3 with TRBJ2-2; the match to TRBD2 covers 9 bases. The CDR3 has 17 residues. Germline values: CDR1 ENHRY, CDR2 SYGVKD. The V and J ends lost 0 bases and 1 base, in that order; junction bases with no gene match: 3. The CDR3 protein is CAISESGSGGNTGELFF. CDR3 DNA: TGTGCCATCAGTGAGTCTGGTAGCGGGGGGAACACCGGGGAGCTGTTTTTT.

This clone turned up a few times. The chain employs TRBV28 and TRBJ1-5; D gene uncertain. Germline assignment: CDR1 MDHEN and CDR2 SYDVKM. The length of the CDR3 is 16 residues. V was shortened by 3 bases and J by 4 bases, with 16 bases between the two germline ends. CDR3 coding DNA: TGTGCCAGCAGTTTGGGGTTGGGAGCCGAAAATCAGCCCCAGCATTTT. Amino acids: CASSLGLGAENQPQHF.

CDR3 DNA sequence: TGTGCCAGCAGTTTGGTCGGGTCAGCGGTTACCGGGGAGCTGTTTTTT. Translating it yields CASSLVGSAVTGELFF. The chain has TRBV27 and TRBJ2-2; D perhaps matches TRBD2 (5 bases). This CDR3 is built from 16 residues. V lost 3 bases, J lost 5 bases, and 16 bases lay in between. Germline-derived CDR1 and CDR2 are MNHEY and SMNVEV (reference sequence).